What follows are 7 T cell receptor beta chains derived from one specimen sequenced in a study of early T cells in non-severe SARS-CoV-2 infection. A single record per CDR3 protein comes from TCRdb applying MiXCR to the 5' RACE reads. The sample consists of tens of thousands of distinct CDR3 sequences, over 13% of them appearing once. Sequences were obtained from whole blood. The receptors originated from an adult who was a healthcare worker with PCR-confirmed SARS-CoV-2 infection or an uninfected control (not recorded which).

J is TRBJ1-6 and V is TRBV21-1; the D call in the table, TRBD1, was not verified against the DNA. TRBV21-1 is deemed a pseudogene. This CDR3 is 14 amino acids long. Here the CDR3 DNA reads TGTGCCAGCAGCATTGGGGGATATCGGTCACCCCTCCACTTT. Residues: CASSIGGYRSPLHF.

This clonotype has only a few counts. This chain links TRBV5-1 with TRBJ1-1; D may be TRBD1 (6 bases). Deletions cut 1 base from V and 4 bases from J, with 17 bases between. This CDR3 region has 16 residues. The germline V gene encodes CDR1 SGHRS and CDR2 YFSETQ. CDR3 nucleotide sequence: TGCGCCAGCAGCTTGAGGCCAGGGGCGGGCAGCACTGAAGCTTTCTTT. Translated, it gives CASSLRPGAGSTEAFF.

The rearrangement links TRBV19 to TRBJ2-1, with 10 bases lining up with TRBD2. J gave up 9 bases and V 3 bases, and 11 bases lay outside the gene matches. CDR1 and CDR2 (germline): LNHDA, SQIVND (reference sequence). This CDR3 region has 16 residues. CDR3 region: CASSMGTGLANPEQFF. CDR3 nucleotides: TGTGCCAGTAGTATGGGAACGGGACTAGCGAATCCTGAGCAGTTCTTC. Full variable domain (remainder filled in from reference TRBV19 and TRBJ2-1): DGGITQSPKYLFRKEGQNVTLSCEQNLNHDAMYWYRQDPGQGLRLIYYSQIVNDFQKGDIAEGYSVSREKKESFPLTVTSAQKNPTAFYLCASSMGTGLANPEQFFGPGTRLTVL.

In this sample, this clonotype turned up a few times. This chain links TRBV27 with TRBJ2-1; D ambiguous. The CDR3 is 15 amino acids. Trimming left V 4 bases short and J 0 bases short, with 10 bases between. Germline CDR1 reads MNHEY; CDR2 reads SMNVEV (reference sequence). The CDR3 coding sequence is TGTGCCAGCAGTTCACACTCCGGCTCCTACAATGAGCAGTTCTTC. The encoded protein is CASSSHSGSYNEQFF.

This clonotype was counted a few times. The chain is built from TRBV20-1 and TRBJ2-5, with a tentative D call TRBD2 (5 bases). V lost 6 bases, J lost 6 bases, and 17 bases lay in between. CDR1 is DFQATT, CDR2 SNEGSKA, per germline (reference sequence). The CDR3 covers 13 residues. CDR3 protein: CSASGTSHKTQYF. The CDR3 DNA reads as TGCAGTGCCTCGGGTACTAGTCATAAGACCCAGTACTTC.

A few counts support this clonotype. As DNA, the CDR3 is TGTGCCAGTAGCATCGGAGCAGGAGGGCACAATGAGCAGTTCTTC. Residues: CASSIGAGGHNEQFF. The rearrangement joins TRBV19 to TRBJ2-1; D is possibly TRBD2 (6 bases). Deletions cut 6 bases from V and 5 bases from J, with 17 bases between. This CDR3 has 15 amino acids. Per the germline V gene, CDR1 is LNHDA and CDR2 is SQIVND (reference sequence).

The genes are TRBV5-8 and TRBJ1-4; D is uncertain. Germline CDR1 and CDR2: SGHTS and YDEGEE. Trimming stripped 2 bases from V and 3 bases from J, with 8 bases between. This CDR3 comprises 14 residues. In nucleotides, the CDR3 is TGTGCCAGCAGCTTTGGGCTGTCTAATGAAAAACTGTTTTTT. Translating gives CASSFGLSNEKLFF. Drawing the rest from reference TRBV5-8 and TRBJ1-4, the complete variable domain is EAGVTQSPTHLIKTRGQQATLRCSPISGHTSVYWYQQALGLGLQFLLWYDEGEERNRGNFPPRFSGRQFPNYSSELNVNALELEDSALYLCASSFGLSNEKLFFGSGTQLSVL.